The 17 T cell receptor beta chains below all came from one sample that was sequenced in a study of blood T cells in healthy people across ages. Using a J-beta primer mix together with a sample-barcoded 5' primer, a second PCR was run for about 6 to 12 cycles. TCRdb processed the 5' RACE reads anew with MiXCR; each CDR3 protein has one entry. Counted here are hundreds of thousands of distinct CDR3 sequences, roughly 48% occurring once; the ten biggest clones make up around 25%. The material sequenced was blood. The source is a man aged 80 or over in good health.

The rearrangement links TRBV12-3 or TRBV12-4 to TRBJ2-3; D unclear. The CDR3 consists of 15 residues. The germline V and J ends were trimmed by 1 base and 0 bases, with 8 bases remaining between them. The CDR3 here is CASSLDRTSTDTQYF. CDR3 nucleotide sequence: TGTGCCAGCAGTTTAGACAGAACAAGCACAGATACGCAGTATTTT.

The chain combines TRBV6-6 with TRBJ2-3; D gene ambiguous. Looked up from germline, CDR1 is MNHNY and CDR2 is SVGAGI (reference sequence). Trimming pared 0 bases from V and 0 bases from J, leaving 10 bases between. The CDR3 is 16 residues long. The CDR3 sequence is CASSYSKSSSTDTQYF. DNA for the CDR3: TGTGCCAGCAGTTACTCTAAAAGTTCTAGCACAGATACGCAGTATTTT.

V and J are TRBV10-3 and TRBJ1-1; the D gene is possibly TRBD1 (5 bases). The CDR3 loop spans 12 amino acids. The ends were cut back, 2 bases at V and 10 bases at J, with 11 bases in the middle. Germline lookup yields CDR1 ENHRY and CDR2 SYGVKD. The DNA of the CDR3 is TGTGCCATCAGTGAGCTGGGGGTGGGAGCTTTCTTT. Translated: CAISELGVGAFF.

Worth noting for this clonotype: Compared with germline, one end of the junction differs, possibly owing to a read error. The CDR3 loop reads CASSYVAGKDAQYF. The CDR3 bases are TGTGCCAGCAGTTATGTGGCGGGCAAAGATGCGCAGTATTTT. This chain connects TRBV6-2 or TRBV6-3 to TRBJ2-3; possibly TRBD2 for D (5 bases). Germline V CDR1 and CDR2: MNHEY, SVGEGT. The length of the CDR3 is 14 residues.

This clonotype was counted only a few times. J is TRBJ2-7 and V is TRBV25-1; 8 bases line up with TRBD1. Germline CDR1 MGHDK, CDR2 SYGVNS. CDR3 length: 13 residues. The V segment lost 3 bases and the J segment 9 bases; nucleotides outside the gene matches: 7. The CDR3 loop reads CASSEAGGWGQYF. The CDR3 region has the DNA TGTGCCAGCAGTGAGGCAGGGGGCTGGGGGCAGTACTTC.

The J gene is TRBJ2-7, the V gene TRBV12-3 or TRBV12-4, with D possibly being TRBD1 or TRBD2 (5 bases each). Between the trimmed V and J ends, which lost 1 base and 3 bases, there was a span of 10 bases. The CDR3 has 14 residues. CDR3 region: CASSLGQGDYEQYF. The CDR3 DNA follows: TGTGCCAGCAGTTTAGGGCAGGGAGACTACGAGCAGTACTTC.

The chain couples TRBV7-2 to TRBJ2-5; 7 bases agree with TRBD1. The CDR3 sequence is 14 residues long. Looked up from germline, CDR1 is SGHTA and CDR2 is FQGNSA. After removal of 2 bases from V and 11 bases from J, the junction contained 11 bases not matched to a gene. The CDR3 coding sequence is TGTGCCAGCAGCTTAATCAGGGGGTCGGGTGAGCAGTACTTC. It specifies CASSLIRGSGEQYF.

The V call is TRBV7-9, the J call TRBJ2-7, with D possibly TRBD1 on 5 matching bases. The CDR3 consists of 12 residues. V lost 7 bases and J 7 bases, leaving 14 bases between the germline ends. CDR1 and CDR2 from the germline V gene are SEHNR and FQNEAQ (reference sequence). CDR3 region: CASNPLSGEQYF. CDR3 DNA: TGTGCCAGCAACCCCCTCTCAGGGGAGCAGTACTTC.

The rearrangement links TRBV3-1 to TRBJ2-3; D is possibly TRBD1 (6 bases). CDR1 and CDR2 (germline): LGHDT, YNNKEL (reference sequence). This CDR3 contains 13 residues. V was pared by 0 bases and J by 14 bases, with 15 bases between. The CDR3 loop is CASSQEYGQGSYF. The CDR3 DNA is TGTGCCAGCAGCCAAGAGTACGGGCAGGGGTCGTATTTT.

This clonotype has just a few counts. This chain joins TRBV7-9 and TRBJ1-2, with D perhaps matching TRBD1 (6 bases). This CDR3 is built from 14 residues. V lost 2 bases and J 2 bases, leaving 9 bases between the germline ends. Germline values: CDR1 SEHNR, CDR2 FQNEAQ (reference sequence). As DNA, the CDR3 is TGTGCCAGCAGCTTAATCACAGGGAACTATGGCTACACCTTC. This translates into CASSLITGNYGYTF.

The chain uses TRBV6-6 and TRBJ1-1, with 8 positions matching TRBD1. Trimming removed 5 bases from V and 4 bases from J; junction bases left unmatched: 6. CDR3 size: 14 residues. From germline, CDR1 is MNHNY and CDR2 SVGAGI (reference sequence). In DNA form, the CDR3 reads TGTGCCAGCAGTACCGCAGGGGGCGGCACTGAAGCTTTCTTT. Translating it yields CASSTAGGGTEAFF.

This clonotype has just a few counts. For the CDR3, the DNA is TGTGCCAGCAGCTCCGCCGGGACTAGCGGGTATTCCTACGAGCAGTACTTC. Encoded protein: CASSSAGTSGYSYEQYF. The V gene is TRBV7-2, the J gene TRBJ2-7; TRBD2 agrees at 12 bases. After removal of 4 bases from V and 1 base from J, the junction contained 8 bases not matched to a gene. The CDR3 is made up of 17 amino acids. Per the germline V gene, CDR1 is SGHTA and CDR2 is FQGNSA.

A remark on this clonotype: A junction boundary mismatches the germline segment, possibly from a read error. The V and J genes are TRBV4-1 and TRBJ1-2; 7 positions match TRBD1. The germline V gene encodes CDR1 MGHRA and CDR2 YSYEKL. The CDR3 contains 13 residues. CDR3 amino acids: CASSLGTDYGYIF. CDR3 nucleotide sequence: TGCGCCAGCAGCCTTGGGACAGATTATGGCTACATCTTC.

This clonotype was seen more than once but under ten times. The chain is built from TRBV27 and TRBJ1-1; D might be TRBD1 (6 bases). The germline V gene encodes CDR1 MNHEY and CDR2 SMNVEV (reference sequence). V lost 2 bases, J lost 4 bases, and 11 bases lay in between. The CDR3 totals 14 residues. The CDR3 DNA is TGTGCCAGCAGTTTAGCGGTACAGGGCACTGAAGCTTTCTTT. Its protein product is CASSLAVQGTEAFF.

The chain joins TRBV7-9 to TRBJ2-1; possibly TRBD2 for D (6 bases). The V end was cut by 1 base, the J end by 12 bases, with 13 bases between. Per germline, CDR1 SEHNR and CDR2 FQNEAQ (reference sequence). The CDR3 is made up of 13 amino acids. The CDR3 sequence: CASSLDSNGGQFF. In DNA, the CDR3 is TGTGCCAGCAGCTTAGACTCGAACGGGGGGCAGTTCTTC.

This clonotype was recorded a few times. Since a much larger clone is just one base distant, this may be a read error. This sequence joins TRBV6-5 and TRBJ2-7; no clear D gene. Germline V gene lookup returns CDR1 MNHEY and CDR2 SVGAGI. The CDR3 extends over 11 amino acids. The CDR3: CASSRYNERYF. The CDR3 nucleotides are TGTGCCAGCAGCCGATACAATGAGCGGTACTTC.

V is TRBV20-1 and J is TRBJ1-4; D not resolved. V was clipped by 6 bases and J by 0 bases, with 17 bases between them. The CDR3 is made up of 16 amino acids. CDR1 is DFQATT, CDR2 SNEGSKA, per germline (reference sequence). The CDR3 bases are TGCAGTGCCGACGGGCAGGTCCCCGCAACTAATGAAAAACTGTTTTTT. Protein: CSADGQVPATNEKLFF.